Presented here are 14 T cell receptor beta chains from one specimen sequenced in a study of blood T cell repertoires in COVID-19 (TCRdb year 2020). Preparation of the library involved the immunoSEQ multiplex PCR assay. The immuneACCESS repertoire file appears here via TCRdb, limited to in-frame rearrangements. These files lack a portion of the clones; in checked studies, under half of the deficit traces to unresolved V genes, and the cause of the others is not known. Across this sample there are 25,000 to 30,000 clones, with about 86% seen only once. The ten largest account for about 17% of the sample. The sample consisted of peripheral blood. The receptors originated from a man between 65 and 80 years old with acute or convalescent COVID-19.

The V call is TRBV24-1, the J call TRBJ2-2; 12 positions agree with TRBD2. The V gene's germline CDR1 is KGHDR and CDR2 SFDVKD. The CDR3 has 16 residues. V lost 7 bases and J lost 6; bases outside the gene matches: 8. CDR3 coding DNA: TGTGCCACCAGCGCAAAGACTAGCGGGAGCGCCGGGGAGCTGTTTTTT. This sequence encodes CATSAKTSGSAGELFF.

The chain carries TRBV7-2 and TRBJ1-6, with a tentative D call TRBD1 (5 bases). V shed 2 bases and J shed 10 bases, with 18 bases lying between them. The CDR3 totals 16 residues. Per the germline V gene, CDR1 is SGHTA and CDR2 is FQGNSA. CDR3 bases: TGTGCCAGCAGCTTACCCCGGGGGGGATCGGGATCACCCCTCCACTTT. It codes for CASSLPRGGSGSPLHF.

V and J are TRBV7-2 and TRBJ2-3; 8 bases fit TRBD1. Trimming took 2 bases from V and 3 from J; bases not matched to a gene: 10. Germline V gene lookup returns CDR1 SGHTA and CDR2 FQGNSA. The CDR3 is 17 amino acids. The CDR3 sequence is CASSLPRTGTGTDTQYF. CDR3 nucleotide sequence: TGTGCCAGCAGCTTACCTCGGACAGGGACCGGGACAGATACGCAGTATTTT.

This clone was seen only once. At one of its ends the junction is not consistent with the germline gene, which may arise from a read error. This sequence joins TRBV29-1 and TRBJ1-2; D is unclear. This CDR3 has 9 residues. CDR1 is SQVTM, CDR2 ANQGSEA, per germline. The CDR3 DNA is TGCAGCGTTGAAAGGGAGCCGTACTTC. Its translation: CSVEREPYF.

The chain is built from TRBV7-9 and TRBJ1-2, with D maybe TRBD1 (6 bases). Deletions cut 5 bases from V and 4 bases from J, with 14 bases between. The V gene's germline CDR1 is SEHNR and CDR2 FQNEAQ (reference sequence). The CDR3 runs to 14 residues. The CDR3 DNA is TGTGCCAGCAGCGACGACAGGACACGCTATGGCTACACCTTC. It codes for CASSDDRTRYGYTF.

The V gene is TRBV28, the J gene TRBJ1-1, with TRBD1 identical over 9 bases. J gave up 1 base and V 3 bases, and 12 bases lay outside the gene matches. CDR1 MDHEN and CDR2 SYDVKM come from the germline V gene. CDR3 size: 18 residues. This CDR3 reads CASSLLPSTGGRNTEAFF. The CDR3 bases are TGTGCCAGCAGTTTGCTTCCTTCGACAGGGGGTAGGAACACTGAAGCTTTCTTT.

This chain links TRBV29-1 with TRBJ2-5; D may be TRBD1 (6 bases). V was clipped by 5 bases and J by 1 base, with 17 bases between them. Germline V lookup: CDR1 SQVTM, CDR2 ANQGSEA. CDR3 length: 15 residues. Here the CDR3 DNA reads TGCAGCGTTCGGGGACACCCCGCAGGCCAAGAGACCCAGTACTTC. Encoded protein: CSVRGHPAGQETQYF.

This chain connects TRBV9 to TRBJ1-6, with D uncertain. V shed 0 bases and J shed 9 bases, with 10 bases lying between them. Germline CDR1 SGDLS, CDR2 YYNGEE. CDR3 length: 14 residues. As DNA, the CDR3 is TGTGCCAGCAGCGTAGCTCGCCGGGGTTCACCCCTCCACTTT. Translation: CASSVARRGSPLHF. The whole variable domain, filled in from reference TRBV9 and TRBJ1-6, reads DSGVTQTPKHLITATGQRVTLRCSPRSGDLSVYWYQQSLDQGLQFLIQYYNGEERAKGNILERFSAQQFPDLHSELNLSSLELGDSALYFCASSVARRGSPLHFGNGTRLTVT.

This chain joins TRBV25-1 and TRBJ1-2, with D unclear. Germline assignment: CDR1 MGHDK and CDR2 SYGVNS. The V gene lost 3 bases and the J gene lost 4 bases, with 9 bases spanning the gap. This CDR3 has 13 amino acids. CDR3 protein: CASSDGGLYGYTF. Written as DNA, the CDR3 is TGTGCCAGCAGTGACGGAGGTCTCTATGGCTACACCTTC.

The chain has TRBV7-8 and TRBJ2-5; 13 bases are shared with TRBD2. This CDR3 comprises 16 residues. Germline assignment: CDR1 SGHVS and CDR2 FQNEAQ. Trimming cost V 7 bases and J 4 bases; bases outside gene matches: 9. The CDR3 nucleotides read TGTGCCAGCATCAGGACTAGCGGGAGACTAGCAGAGACCCAGTACTTC. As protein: CASIRTSGRLAETQYF.

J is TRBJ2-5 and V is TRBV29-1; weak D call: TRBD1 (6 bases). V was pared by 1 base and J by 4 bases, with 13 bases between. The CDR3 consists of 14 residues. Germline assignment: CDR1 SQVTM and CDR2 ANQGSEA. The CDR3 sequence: CSVEGTASTETQYF. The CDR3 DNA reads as TGCAGCGTTGAAGGGACAGCGTCAACAGAGACCCAGTACTTC. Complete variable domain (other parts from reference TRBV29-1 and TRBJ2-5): SAVISQKPSRDICQRGTSLTIQCQVDSQVTMMFWYRQQPGQSLTLIATANQGSEATYESGFVIDKFPISRPNLTFSTLTVSNMSPEDSSIYLCSVEGTASTETQYFGPGTRLLVL.

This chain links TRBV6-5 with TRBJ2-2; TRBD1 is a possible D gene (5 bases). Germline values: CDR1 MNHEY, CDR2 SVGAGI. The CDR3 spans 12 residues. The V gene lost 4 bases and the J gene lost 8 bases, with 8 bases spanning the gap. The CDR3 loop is CASSSRGGELFF. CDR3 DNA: TGTGCCAGCAGTTCAAGGGGTGGGGAGCTGTTTTTT.

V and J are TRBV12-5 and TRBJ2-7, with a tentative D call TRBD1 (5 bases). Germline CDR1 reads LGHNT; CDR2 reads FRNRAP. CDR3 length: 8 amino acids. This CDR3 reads CAKGEQYF. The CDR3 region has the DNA TGTGCAAAGGGGGAGCAGTACTTC.

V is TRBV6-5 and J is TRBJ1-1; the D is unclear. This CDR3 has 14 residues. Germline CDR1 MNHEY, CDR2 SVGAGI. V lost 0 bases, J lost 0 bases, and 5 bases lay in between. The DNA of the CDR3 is TGTGCCAGCAGTTACTCACTTCTGAACACTGAAGCTTTCTTT. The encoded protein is CASSYSLLNTEAFF.